Sequencing of this T cell receptor (beta chain) was carried out in a study of blood T cell repertoires in COVID-19. Trimming pared 5 bases from V and 0 bases from J, leaving 6 bases between. The germline V gene encodes CDR1 SGHRS and CDR2 YFSETQ. The CDR3 sequence is 13 residues long. Original processing notes: Nucleated cell number was recorded as an estimate derived from reference gene primer amplification. Assay used: immunoSEQ multiplex PCR; TCRdb lists only in-frame clones, some missing. That table is the source of V, J and clone size, and D and trimming were worked out from the DNA. The data show 200,000 to 250,000 clones, roughly 81% seen once.

The chain employs TRBV5-1 and TRBJ1-5, with D possibly being TRBD1 (5 bases). The specimen was peripheral blood. This clonotype was sampled from a man in his fifties or sixties who had recovered from COVID-19. This chain's CDR3 is CASRDSSNQPQHF. The CDR3 nucleotides are TGCGCCAGCAGAGACAGTAGCAATCAGCCCCAGCATTTT.